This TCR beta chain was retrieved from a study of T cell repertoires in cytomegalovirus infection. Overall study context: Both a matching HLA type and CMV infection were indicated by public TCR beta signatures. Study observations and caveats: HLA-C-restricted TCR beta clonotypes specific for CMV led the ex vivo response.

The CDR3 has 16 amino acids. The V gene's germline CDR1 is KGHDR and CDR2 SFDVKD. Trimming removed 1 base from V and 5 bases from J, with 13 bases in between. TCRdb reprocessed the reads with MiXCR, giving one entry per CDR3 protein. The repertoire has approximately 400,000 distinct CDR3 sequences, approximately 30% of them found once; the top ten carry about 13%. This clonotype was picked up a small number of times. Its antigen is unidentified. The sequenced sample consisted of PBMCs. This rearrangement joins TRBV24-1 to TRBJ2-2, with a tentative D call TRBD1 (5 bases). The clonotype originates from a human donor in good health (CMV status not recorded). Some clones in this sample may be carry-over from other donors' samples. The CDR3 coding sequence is TGTGCCACCAGTGATTTTGAGGACACGGGTACCGGGGAGCTGTTTTTT. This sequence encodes CATSDFEDTGTGELFF.